The 21 T cell receptor beta chains reported below all come from one sample, sequenced in a study of shared clonotypes between healthy human individuals (dated by TCRdb to about 2020). CD8 naive samples were CD45RO-negative cells positively selected for CCR7, giving a CD45RA+CCR7+ population that excluded TemRA cells. Preparation of the library involved the immunoSEQ multiplex PCR assay. Imported from immuneACCESS, the table was reduced by TCRdb to in-frame sequences with V and J called. These copies leave out some clones; in studies compared against another copy, an unresolved V gene accounts for under half, and the cause of the remainder is not known. This sample gives roughly 2.1 million clones in total; 85% to 95% of them show up just once. The ten top clones hold 1.7% of the sample. The sequencing sample was made of naive CD8+ T cells from PBMCs. In the paper's terms, the cell subset or site label means: CD45RA+CCR7+. Receptors were obtained from a man aged 18 to 30 in good health. Some clones in this sample may be carry-over from other donors' samples.

The chain has TRBV7-9 and TRBJ1-2; tentative D call: TRBD1 (6 bases). Germline CDR1 is SEHNR and CDR2 is FQNEAQ (reference sequence). The CDR3 consists of 14 residues. Trimming left V 3 bases short and J 2 bases short, with 10 bases between. This CDR3 is CASSFAGENYGYTF. The CDR3 DNA is TGTGCCAGCAGCTTTGCAGGGGAAAACTATGGCTACACCTTC.

This clone has only one observation. J is TRBJ2-7 and V is TRBV6-5; TRBD2 might be the D (5 bases). In germline, CDR1 is MNHEY, CDR2 SVGAGI. This CDR3 is built from 12 residues. V was clipped by 8 bases and J by 5 bases, with 13 bases between them. This chain's CDR3 is CASWGSGDEQYF. For the CDR3, the DNA is TGTGCCAGCTGGGGTTCCGGGGACGAGCAGTACTTC.

The chain joins TRBV7-9 to TRBJ1-1; 7 bases are shared with TRBD1. This CDR3 has 12 amino acids. Germline trimming cut 6 bases from V and 5 bases from J; bases unmatched to any gene: 3. Germline CDR1 and CDR2: SEHNR and FQNEAQ (reference sequence). Written as DNA, the CDR3 is TGTGCCAGCAGGACAGGGACGACTGAAGCTTTCTTT. Translating it yields CASRTGTTEAFF.

This clone was recorded only once. The chain combines TRBV10-1 with TRBJ2-7, with D hard to call. The length of the CDR3 is 17 residues. Trimming removed 0 bases at V and 4 bases at J, with 19 bases between. Germline V gene data show CDR1 as WNHNN and CDR2 as SYGVQD (reference sequence). The DNA of the CDR3 is TGCGCCAGCAGTGAGTCCTACGTTCCTAGTAGCCCATACGAGCAGTACTTC. It is translated as CASSESYVPSSPYEQYF.

Of note for this clone: The same CDR3 also results from other DNA sequences found in this sample. The chain is built from TRBV9 and TRBJ2-5, with TRBD2 matching 13 bases. V lost 0 bases and J lost 5; bases outside the gene matches: 1. The CDR3 contains 15 residues. From germline, CDR1 is SGDLS and CDR2 YYNGEE. In nucleotides, the CDR3 is TGTGCCAGCAGCGTAGAGACTAGCGGGGGGGAGACCCAGTACTTC. Translated, it gives CASSVETSGGETQYF.

This clone has just a few counts. V is TRBV7-9 and J is TRBJ1-2, with D unresolved. CDR1 and CDR2 from the germline V gene are SEHNR and FQNEAQ (reference sequence). The CDR3 loop spans 14 amino acids. V gave up 4 bases and J gave up 4 bases, with 13 bases separating them. The CDR3 region has the DNA TGTGCCAGCAGCTCTCACAGAGATGCCTATGGCTACACCTTC. Encoded protein: CASSSHRDAYGYTF.

The chain recombines TRBV6-1 with TRBJ1-5; D not resolved. This CDR3 has 12 amino acids. Trimming cost V 7 bases and J 0 bases, with 4 bases left between them. CDR1 and CDR2 (germline): MNHNS, SASEGT. The CDR3 protein is CASTYSNQPQHF. For the CDR3, the DNA is TGTGCCAGCACCTATAGCAATCAGCCCCAGCATTTT.

The chain uses TRBV10-2 and TRBJ2-5; 8 nucleotides agree with TRBD1. There are 14 residues in the CDR3. Trimming removed 10 bases from V and 5 bases from J; junction bases left unmatched: 12. Germline CDR1 and CDR2: WSHSY and SAAADI. The CDR3 region is CATSWTGRYETQYF. DNA of the CDR3: TGCGCCACCTCATGGACAGGGAGGTACGAGACCCAGTACTTC.

About this clone itself: A clone one base away is much larger, so this may be a read error. J is TRBJ2-7 and V is TRBV7-6, with D hard to call. This CDR3 has 11 residues. Trimming took off 1 base at V and 3 bases at J, with 1 base between the two ends. From germline, CDR1 is SGHVS and CDR2 FNYEAQ. CDR3 sequence: CASSLDYEQYF. The CDR3 DNA reads as TGTGCCAGCAGCTTAGACTACGAGCAGTACTTC. Variable domain in full (rest from reference TRBV7-6 and TRBJ2-7): GAGVSQSPRYKVTKRGQDVALRCDPISGHVSLYWYRQALGQGPEFLTYFNYEAQQDKSGLPNDRFSAERPEGSISTLTIQRTEQRDSAMYRCASSLDYEQYFGPGTRLTVT.

The chain links TRBV11-2 to TRBJ2-3; D gene uncertain. Between the trimmed V and J ends, which lost 4 bases and 6 bases, there was a span of 11 bases. The CDR3 runs 13 residues. Germline-derived CDR1 and CDR2 are SGHAT and FQNNGV. The CDR3 spells CASSSRLSDTQYF. CDR3 DNA sequence: TGTGCCAGCAGCTCGCGGCTCAGTGATACGCAGTATTTT.

Comment on this clone: This specimen includes other DNA sequences encoding the same CDR3. The V gene is TRBV28, the J gene TRBJ1-4; TRBD1 aligns across 7 bases. CDR3 size: 16 residues. The J segment lost 1 base and the V segment lost 5 bases, leaving 7 bases of the junction unmatched. Germline assignment: CDR1 MDHEN and CDR2 SYDVKM. The CDR3 reads CASSPTGEGTNEKLFF. The CDR3 DNA reads as TGTGCCAGCAGTCCCACAGGGGAGGGAACTAATGAAAAACTGTTTTTT.

In this sample, this clone turned up once. The chain carries TRBV9 and TRBJ1-3; tentative D call: TRBD1 (6 bases). The germline gives CDR1 SGDLS, CDR2 YYNGEE. V was pared by 0 bases and J by 0 bases, with 13 bases between. The CDR3 has 17 residues. The CDR3 coding sequence is TGTGCCAGCAGCGTAGCTACAGGGTTTCACTCTGGAAACACCATATATTTT. This gives the protein CASSVATGFHSGNTIYF.

As regards this clone: The same CDR3 can be traced to other DNA sequences in this sample. The V gene is TRBV29-1, the J gene TRBJ1-1; tentatively, D is TRBD1 (5 bases). Trimming took 4 bases from V and 4 from J, leaving 10 bases between them. Germline V gene sequence: CDR1 SQVTM, CDR2 ANQGSEA. This CDR3 has 12 residues. The CDR3 DNA reads TGCAGCGTTGTCGGGGGTTCCACTGAAGCTTTCTTT. Translation: CSVVGGSTEAFF.

The V and J genes are TRBV19 and TRBJ2-1; perhaps TRBD2 as D (5 bases). The germline CDR1 and CDR2 sequences are LNHDA and SQIVND (reference sequence). The CDR3 extends over 14 amino acids. V dropped 6 bases and J dropped 9 bases, with 18 bases sitting between them. CDR3 region: CASSNPKDSPEQFF. DNA of the CDR3: TGTGCCAGTAGCAATCCTAAGGACTCTCCTGAGCAGTTCTTC.

This chain connects TRBV12-5 to TRBJ2-2; TRBD2 matches 8 bases. The CDR3 totals 19 residues. Per the germline V gene, CDR1 is LGHNT and CDR2 is FRNRAP. V lost 1 base to trimming and J lost 4 bases; unmatched junction nucleotides: 14. The CDR3 DNA reads as TGTGCTAGTGGTTTGGGGAGCTGGAGCGGGAGTCGGGTCACCGGGGAGCTGTTTTTT. Translating gives CASGLGSWSGSRVTGELFF.

This clone showed up just once. Other DNA sequences in this specimen translate into the identical CDR3. V usage is TRBV6-5 and J usage is TRBJ2-2; possibly TRBD2 for D (6 bases). With 0 bases removed from V and 4 bases from J, the gap between germline ends came to 12 bases. Germline V lookup: CDR1 MNHEY, CDR2 SVGAGI. The CDR3 length is 16 residues. In nucleotides, the CDR3 is TGTGCCAGCAGTTACTCGACGGGGGAGATCACCGGGGAGCTGTTTTTT. Translation: CASSYSTGEITGELFF.

The CDR3 region has the DNA TGTGCCAGCTGGTCCGGAAACACCATATATTTT. Amino acids: CASWSGNTIYF. The chain recombines TRBV28 with TRBJ1-3; D unclear. This CDR3 region has 11 residues. Germline values: CDR1 MDHEN, CDR2 SYDVKM. V was cut by 8 bases and J by 4 bases, with 6 bases left in between.

The J gene is TRBJ2-3, the V gene TRBV27; a possible D gene is TRBD2 (5 bases). Trimming pared 5 bases from V and 2 bases from J, leaving 17 bases between. The CDR3 is 16 amino acids. From germline, CDR1 is MNHEY and CDR2 SMNVEV (reference sequence). CDR3 nucleotides: TGTGCCAGCAGTCCCAGCTGGGGAGAGCTCACAGATACGCAGTATTTT. Translation: CASSPSWGELTDTQYF.

The J gene is TRBJ1-1, the V gene TRBV2, with D tentatively TRBD1 (6 bases). Germline V lookup: CDR1 SNHLY, CDR2 FYNNEI. Trimming cost V 6 bases and J 1 base, with 12 bases left between them. The CDR3 is made up of 14 amino acids. The CDR3 is CASRPGGPNTEAFF. CDR3 coding DNA: TGTGCCAGCAGGCCCGGGGGGCCGAACACTGAAGCTTTCTTT.

The rearrangement uses TRBV9 and TRBJ1-2, with 7 bases aligning to TRBD1. This CDR3 is 15 amino acids long. Germline V gives CDR1 SGDLS, CDR2 YYNGEE. The V and J ends lost 4 bases and 0 bases, in that order; junction bases with no gene match: 6. In DNA, the CDR3 is TGTGCCAGCAGCCCAGGGGACAGACCTAACTATGGCTACACCTTC. Its protein is CASSPGDRPNYGYTF.

This chain links TRBV7-8 with TRBJ2-1; D unclear. Deletions cut 5 bases from V and 11 bases from J, with 16 bases between. The CDR3 length is 13 residues. The V gene's germline CDR1 is SGHVS and CDR2 FQNEAQ. The CDR3 DNA sequence: TGTGCCAGCAGCGTAGGTCGGCTAGTCAAGCAGTTCTTC. It specifies CASSVGRLVKQFF.